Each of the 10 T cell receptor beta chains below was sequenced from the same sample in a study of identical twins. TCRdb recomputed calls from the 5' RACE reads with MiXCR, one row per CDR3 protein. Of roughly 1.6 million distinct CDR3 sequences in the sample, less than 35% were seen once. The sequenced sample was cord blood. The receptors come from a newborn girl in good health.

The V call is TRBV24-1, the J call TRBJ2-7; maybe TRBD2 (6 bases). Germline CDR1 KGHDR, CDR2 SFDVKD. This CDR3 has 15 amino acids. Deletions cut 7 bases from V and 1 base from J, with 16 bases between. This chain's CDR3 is CATRAGTRASYEQYF. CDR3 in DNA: TGTGCCACCAGGGCGGGAACAAGGGCATCCTACGAGCAGTACTTC.

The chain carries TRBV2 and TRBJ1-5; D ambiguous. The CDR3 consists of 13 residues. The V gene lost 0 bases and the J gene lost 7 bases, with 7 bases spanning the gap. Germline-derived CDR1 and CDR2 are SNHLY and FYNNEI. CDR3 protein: CASSEAVVQPQHF. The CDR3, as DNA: TGTGCCAGCAGTGAAGCGGTGGTCCAGCCCCAGCATTTT.

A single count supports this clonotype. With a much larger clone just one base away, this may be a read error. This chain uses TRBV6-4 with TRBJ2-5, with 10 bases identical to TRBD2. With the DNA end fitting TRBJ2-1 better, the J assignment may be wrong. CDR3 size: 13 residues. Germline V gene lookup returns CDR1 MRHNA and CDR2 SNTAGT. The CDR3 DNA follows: TGTGCCAGCGCTAGCGGGGGTCAAGAGACCCAGTTCTTC. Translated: CASASGGQETQFF.

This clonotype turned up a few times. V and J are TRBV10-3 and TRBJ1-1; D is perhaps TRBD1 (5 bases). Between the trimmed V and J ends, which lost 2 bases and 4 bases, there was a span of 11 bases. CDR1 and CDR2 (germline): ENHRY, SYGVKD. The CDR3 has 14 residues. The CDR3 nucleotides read TGTGCCATCAGTGAGATCCTGGGGACCACTGAAGCTTTCTTT. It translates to CAISEILGTTEAFF.

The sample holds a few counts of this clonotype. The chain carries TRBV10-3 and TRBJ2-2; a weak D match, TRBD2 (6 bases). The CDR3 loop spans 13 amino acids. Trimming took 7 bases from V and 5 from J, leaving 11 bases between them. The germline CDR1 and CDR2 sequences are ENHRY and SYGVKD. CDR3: CAITGAGTGELFF. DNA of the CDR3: TGTGCCATCACCGGGGCGGGGACCGGGGAGCTGTTTTTT.

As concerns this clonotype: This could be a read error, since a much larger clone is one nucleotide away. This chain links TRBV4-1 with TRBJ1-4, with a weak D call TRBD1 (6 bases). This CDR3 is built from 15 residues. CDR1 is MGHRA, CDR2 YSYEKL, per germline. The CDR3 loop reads CASSQAGTTNEELFF. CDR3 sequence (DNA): TGCGCCAGCAGCCAAGCCGGGACAACTAATGAAGAACTGTTTTTT.

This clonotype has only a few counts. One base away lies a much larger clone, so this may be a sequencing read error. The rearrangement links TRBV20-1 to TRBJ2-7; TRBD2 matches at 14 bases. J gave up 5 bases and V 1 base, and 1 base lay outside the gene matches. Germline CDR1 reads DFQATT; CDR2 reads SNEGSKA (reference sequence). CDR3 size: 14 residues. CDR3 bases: TGCAGTGCTAGAGGGACTAGCGGGAGGAACGAGCAGTACTTC. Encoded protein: CSARGTSGRNEQYF.

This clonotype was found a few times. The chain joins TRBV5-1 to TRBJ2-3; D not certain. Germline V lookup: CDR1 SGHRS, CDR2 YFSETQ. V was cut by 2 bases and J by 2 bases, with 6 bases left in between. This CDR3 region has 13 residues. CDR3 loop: CASSFIPTDTQYF. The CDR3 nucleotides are TGCGCCAGCAGCTTTATCCCCACAGATACGCAGTATTTT.

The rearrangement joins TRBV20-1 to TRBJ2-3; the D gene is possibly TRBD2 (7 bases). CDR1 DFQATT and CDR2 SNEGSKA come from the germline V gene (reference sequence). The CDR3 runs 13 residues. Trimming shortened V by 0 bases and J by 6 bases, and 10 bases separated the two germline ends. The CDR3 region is CSAREGGRDTQYF. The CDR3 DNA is TGCAGTGCTAGAGAGGGGGGGCGTGATACGCAGTATTTT.

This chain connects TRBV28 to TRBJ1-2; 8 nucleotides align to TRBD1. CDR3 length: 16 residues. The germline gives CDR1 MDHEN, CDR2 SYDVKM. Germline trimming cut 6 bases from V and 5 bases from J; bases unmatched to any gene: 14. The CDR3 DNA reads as TGTGCCAGCAGCCCTAGTAGCAGGGGGCGAGGGTATGGCTACACCTTC. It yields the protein CASSPSSRGRGYGYTF.